These 28 T cell receptor beta chains came from one sample sequenced in a study of blood T cell repertoires in COVID-19. This table comes from immunoSEQ multiplex PCR, and its TCRdb copy is limited to in-frame clones, with some not included. Of under 250,000 clones listed, over 75% are singletons. Sequencing was performed on peripheral blood. Receptor source: a woman between 40 and 55 years old with acute or convalescent COVID-19.

The chain has TRBV18 and TRBJ1-1; 7 nucleotides align to TRBD1. The CDR3 extends over 14 amino acids. The V gene's germline CDR1 is KGHSH and CDR2 LQKENI. The V segment lost 6 bases and the J segment 3 bases; nucleotides outside the gene matches: 7. The CDR3 protein is CASSATGTDTEAFF. DNA of the CDR3: TGTGCCAGCTCCGCGACAGGGACGGACACTGAAGCTTTCTTT.

This clone was recorded only once. The sample has other DNA sequences that encode this CDR3 too. The CDR3 loop is CASSLGQGGDTQYF. In DNA form, the CDR3 reads TGCGCCAGCAGCTTGGGACAGGGTGGAGATACGCAGTATTTT. The rearrangement joins TRBV5-1 to TRBJ2-3, with 7 bases fitting TRBD1. The germline gives CDR1 SGHRS, CDR2 YFSETQ. The CDR3 runs to 14 residues. The trim removed 0 bases at V and 5 bases at J, leaving 3 bases unmatched.

This clone was seen only once. The V gene is TRBV7-9, the J gene TRBJ1-2, with 9 bases fitting TRBD1. Per the germline V gene, CDR1 is SEHNR and CDR2 is FQNEAQ (reference sequence). This CDR3 comprises 13 residues. With V trimmed by 4 bases and J by 8 bases, 5 bases remained unmatched. CDR3 nucleotide sequence: TGTGCCAGCAGCTCCTGGGACAGGGCAGGCTACACCTTC. As protein: CASSSWDRAGYTF.

The chain combines TRBV5-1 with TRBJ2-1; maybe TRBD2 (7 bases). Trimming removed 3 bases at V and 9 bases at J, with 19 bases between. CDR3 length: 15 residues. Germline V gives CDR1 SGHRS, CDR2 YFSETQ. The CDR3 DNA reads as TGCGCCAGCAGCTACATCATGGGGGGGCTCGGTGAGCAGTTCTTC. This gives the protein CASSYIMGGLGEQFF.

The chain has TRBV7-3 and TRBJ1-2; weak D call: TRBD1 (5 bases). This CDR3 has 15 amino acids. V was trimmed by 3 bases and J by 8 bases, leaving 19 bases between them. The germline V gene has CDR1 SGHTA and CDR2 FQGTGA. The CDR3 bases are TGTGCCAGCAGCTTGAACCCCGAGACAGTTGGGGGCTACACCTTC. Its translation: CASSLNPETVGGYTF.

The chain employs TRBV6-1 and TRBJ1-2; 12 bases map to TRBD1. V trimming: 4 bases; J trimming: 0 bases; junction bases outside the gene matches: 3. CDR3 length: 16 residues. Germline V CDR1 and CDR2: MNHNS, SASEGT. The CDR3 coding sequence is TGTGCCAGCAGTGTGGGACAGGGGGCCCCTAACTATGGCTACACCTTC. Residues: CASSVGQGAPNYGYTF.

This clone came up a few times. The rearrangement joins TRBV14 to TRBJ2-4; 10 bases are shared with TRBD1. J gave up 7 bases and V 0 bases, and 12 bases lay outside the gene matches. CDR1 SGHDN and CDR2 FVKESK come from the germline V gene. The CDR3 totals 18 residues. The CDR3 sequence: CASSQDLGGRDRGNIQYF. The CDR3 DNA is TGTGCCAGCAGCCAAGATTTGGGGGGACGGGACAGGGGCAACATTCAGTACTTC.

This CDR3 is CASSVASGGGIGEKLFF. In DNA form, the CDR3 reads TGTGCCAGCAGCGTAGCCAGCGGGGGCGGCATAGGCGAAAAACTGTTTTTT. The rearrangement links TRBV9 to TRBJ1-4, with D tentatively TRBD1 (6 bases). Trimming pared 0 bases from V and 8 bases from J, leaving 20 bases between. CDR3 length equals 17 residues. Germline CDR1 reads SGDLS; CDR2 reads YYNGEE.

The V call is TRBV6-5, the J call TRBJ1-2; D gene ambiguous. The CDR3 sequence is 15 residues long. V lost 0 bases and J lost 7, with 15 bases in between. CDR1 is MNHEY and CDR2 is SVGAGI in the germline V gene. CDR3 loop: CASSYSTIGEGGYTF. CDR3 nucleotides: TGTGCCAGCAGTTACTCGACCATCGGGGAAGGTGGCTACACCTTC.

The V and J genes are TRBV3-1 (or the pseudogene TRBV3-2) and TRBJ1-2; TRBD1 agrees at 8 bases. The CDR3 covers 17 residues. J lost 2 bases, V lost 6 bases, and 14 bases had no gene match. CDR1 and CDR2 (germline): LGHDT, YNNKEL (reference sequence). CDR3 residues: CASRETFTGGQNYGYTF. The CDR3 nucleotides are TGTGCCAGCAGGGAAACATTTACAGGGGGACAGAACTATGGCTACACCTTC.

The chain has TRBV2 and TRBJ2-5; possible D gene TRBD2, 6 bases. Trimming shortened V by 6 bases and J by 3 bases, and 11 bases separated the two germline ends. The CDR3 runs to 13 residues. Germline-derived CDR1 and CDR2 are SNHLY and FYNNEI. The CDR3 sequence is CASRREPEETQYF. CDR3 sequence (DNA): TGTGCCAGCAGGCGGGAACCTGAAGAGACCCAGTACTTC.

The chain carries TRBV7-9 and TRBJ2-5; the D gene is possibly TRBD2 (6 bases). CDR3 size: 13 residues. Per the germline V gene, CDR1 is SEHNR and CDR2 is FQNEAQ (reference sequence). The V gene lost 10 bases and the J gene lost 4 bases, with 16 bases spanning the gap. CDR3 nucleotide sequence: TGTGCCATACTTACTCGACTAGGAGAGACCCAGTACTTC. Its translation: CAILTRLGETQYF.

The CDR3, as DNA: TGTGCCAGCTCATTGTACAGGGTGGGACAGGGGGCCCAGCATTTT. Translation: CASSLYRVGQGAQHF. The chain has TRBV18 and TRBJ1-5, with 11 nucleotides matching TRBD1. CDR3 length: 15 amino acids. Germline assignment: CDR1 KGHSH and CDR2 LQKENI. J was trimmed by 11 bases and V by 5 bases; bases with no gene match: 11.

V and J are TRBV12-3 or TRBV12-4 and TRBJ1-2; D uncertain. V shed 6 bases and J shed 8 bases, with 16 bases lying between them. The CDR3 totals 13 residues. The CDR3 region has the DNA TGTGCCAGCAGCCCCCCAGCACTGAGGGGCTACACCTTC. This gives the protein CASSPPALRGYTF.

The chain joins TRBV5-1 to TRBJ2-1; a weak D match, TRBD1 (7 bases). The V and J ends lost 5 bases and 1 base respectively, with 16 bases between them. The CDR3 covers 16 residues. Looked up from germline, CDR1 is SGHRS and CDR2 is YFSETQ. The CDR3 loop is CASSRQGLSSYNEQFF. The CDR3 bases are TGCGCCAGCAGTCGACAGGGACTCTCTTCCTACAATGAGCAGTTCTTC.

The V gene is TRBV7-9, the J gene TRBJ1-6; 9 nucleotides align to TRBD1. With 4 bases clipped from V and 10 bases from J, the junction kept 8 bases outside the gene matches. Germline V gene sequence: CDR1 SEHNR, CDR2 FQNEAQ (reference sequence). The CDR3 sequence is 15 residues long. The CDR3 loop reads CASSSGDRASSPLHF. For the CDR3, the DNA is TGTGCCAGCAGCTCGGGGGACAGGGCGTCCTCACCCCTCCACTTT.

This CDR3 is CASSFNSLDRGNGNEQFF. CDR3 coding DNA: TGCGCCAGCAGCTTTAACAGTTTGGACAGGGGCAATGGGAATGAGCAGTTCTTC. The rearrangement uses TRBV5-1 and TRBJ2-1; 9 bases line up with TRBD1. This CDR3 comprises 18 residues. CDR1 is SGHRS and CDR2 is YFSETQ in the germline V gene. The J segment lost 7 bases and the V segment lost 2 bases, leaving 16 bases of the junction unmatched.

The genes are TRBV19 and TRBJ2-1, with D maybe TRBD2 (5 bases). The ends were cut back, 6 bases at V and 4 bases at J, with 19 bases in the middle. The CDR3 has 16 amino acids. CDR1 and CDR2 (germline): LNHDA, SQIVND (reference sequence). The CDR3 region is CASSLLATTKYNEQFF. CDR3 sequence (DNA): TGTGCCAGTAGCCTCCTAGCCACTACCAAATACAATGAGCAGTTCTTC.

This chain joins TRBV24-1 and TRBJ1-2; 8 positions match TRBD1. The germline CDR1 and CDR2 sequences are KGHDR and SFDVKD. V was pared by 7 bases and J by 4 bases, with 16 bases of the junction left unmatched. This CDR3 spans 17 amino acids. The CDR3 loop is CATSQWRAGQGGYGYTF. In nucleotides, the CDR3 is TGTGCCACCAGCCAGTGGAGGGCAGGACAGGGAGGCTATGGCTACACCTTC.

This rearrangement joins TRBV19 to TRBJ2-3, with TRBD1 matching 7 bases. CDR1 is LNHDA and CDR2 is SQIVND in the germline V gene (reference sequence). Trimming removed 5 bases from V and 5 bases from J; junction bases left unmatched: 4. The CDR3 covers 13 residues. The DNA for the CDR3 is TGTGCCAGTAGTCTCCGACAGGGAGATACGCAGTATTTT. Protein product: CASSLRQGDTQYF.

This clone was seen only once. The V and J genes are TRBV4-1 and TRBJ2-5; 9 bases agree with TRBD2. The CDR3 length is 16 residues. V trimming: 3 bases; J trimming: 1 base; junction bases outside the gene matches: 6. The germline V gene encodes CDR1 MGHRA and CDR2 YSYEKL. CDR3 protein: CASSQGSRGGQETQYF. CDR3 nucleotide sequence: TGCGCCAGCAGCCAGGGTTCGCGGGGGGGCCAAGAGACCCAGTACTTC.

This clone is large in the sample. The genes are TRBV6-5 and TRBJ1-4; D is possibly TRBD1 (6 bases). Trimming cost V 2 bases and J 7 bases, with 14 bases left between them. Germline V gene lookup returns CDR1 MNHEY and CDR2 SVGAGI. This CDR3 is built from 15 residues. CDR3 DNA sequence: TGTGCCAGCAGTTACAGTGCAGGGGAGGGTGAAAAACTGTTTTTT. It codes for CASSYSAGEGEKLFF.

The rearrangement links TRBV5-6 to TRBJ2-5, with D uncertain. The CDR3 covers 14 residues. V lost 2 bases to trimming and J lost 1 base, with 9 bases between them. From germline, CDR1 is SGHDT and CDR2 YYEEEE. The DNA for the CDR3 is TGTGCCAGCAGCTTCCTGGAGAGCCAAGAGACCCAGTACTTC. Translating gives CASSFLESQETQYF.

The chain joins TRBV6-5 to TRBJ1-1; tentative D call: TRBD1 (5 bases). There are 13 residues in the CDR3. CDR1 MNHEY and CDR2 SVGAGI come from the germline V gene. The V end lost 11 bases, the J end lost 1 base, and 14 bases lay between the germline ends. The CDR3 DNA sequence: TGTGCCTCTGGTCGACAGACGAACACTGAAGCTTTCTTT. Protein sequence: CASGRQTNTEAFF.

The CDR3 here is CATSDRKYDRDKGKDTQYF. The CDR3 DNA sequence: TGTGCCACCAGTGATAGAAAGTACGACCGGGACAAAGGTAAAGATACGCAGTATTTT. The genes are TRBV24-1 and TRBJ2-3, with D possibly being TRBD1 (6 bases). V lost 3 bases, J lost 5 bases, and 26 bases lay in between. CDR1 is KGHDR, CDR2 SFDVKD, per germline. The CDR3 contains 19 residues.

This clone has a single count. This chain links TRBV29-1 with TRBJ2-7, with a weak D call TRBD2 (6 bases). V dropped 8 bases and J dropped 6 bases, with 20 bases sitting between them. The CDR3 loop spans 13 amino acids. Germline CDR1 SQVTM, CDR2 ANQGSEA. DNA of the CDR3: TGCAGCCCGAGAGGGCGGGATGCATGCGAGCAGTACGTC. Translating it yields CSPRGRDACEQYV.

V usage is TRBV7-9 and J usage is TRBJ1-1, with 8 nucleotides matching TRBD1. With V trimmed by 5 bases and J by 2 bases, 16 bases remained unmatched. The germline CDR1 and CDR2 sequences are SEHNR and FQNEAQ (reference sequence). The CDR3 is 18 residues long. CDR3 in DNA: TGTGCCAGCAGCCCCCGGGGGCTAAGCGGACAGGGTAACACTGAAGCTTTCTTT. Protein product: CASSPRGLSGQGNTEAFF.

This sequence joins TRBV9 and TRBJ2-1; D possibly corresponds to TRBD2 (5 bases). The CDR3 loop spans 16 amino acids. V was shortened by 2 bases and J by 3 bases, with 15 bases between the two germline ends. CDR1 is SGDLS and CDR2 is YYNGEE in the germline V gene. CDR3 sequence reads: CASSVGRVPIYNEQFF. CDR3 DNA: TGTGCCAGCAGCGTTGGGCGGGTTCCAATCTACAATGAGCAGTTCTTC.